This entry is about one T cell receptor beta chain. Its antigen is currently unknown. Only in-frame clones appear in the TCRdb table, and some are missing; sequencing was by immunoSEQ multiplex PCR. In the table there are about 45,000 clones, about 73% of which are singletons. The sort gate was single viable CD3+CD4+CD8-CD45RO+ cells for memory CD4+ T cells. CMV serostatus came from serum IgG against pp150, pp28, p38, p52. This sample was included in a study of memory CD4+ T cells and cytomegalovirus serostatus. Across the whole study: Of the healthy Belgian adults, eight or nine were CMV seropositive and 24 seronegative.

The study's findings and limits: Median bootstrapped AUC for CMV status was around 0.95 originally, less than 0.93 US-trained.

The source material was memory CD4+ T cells from blood. The source of this sequence is an adult in good health and CMV-seronegative.

CDR3 sequence reads: CASSLTRGGPDTQYF. CDR3 DNA sequence: TGTGCCAGCAGCTTAACGCGGGGGGGTCCAGATACGCAGTATTTT. V is TRBV7-3 and J is TRBJ2-3; TRBD2 aligns across 9 bases. The V gene end was trimmed by 0 bases and the J gene end by 4 bases; junction bases not matched to a gene: 2. CDR1 is SGHTA and CDR2 is FQGTGA in the germline V gene. The CDR3 runs to 15 residues.